The clone carrying this T cell receptor beta chain was seen ten or more times. Its specificity is unknown. With 6 bases removed from V and 2 bases from J, the gap between germline ends came to 13 bases. Germline loops: CDR1 MNHNS, CDR2 SASEGT. The CDR3 extends over 15 amino acids. TCRdb redid the calling of the reads with MiXCR, one entry per CDR3 protein. The sample includes about 490,000 distinct CDR3 sequences, 16% of them seen just once. The source of the sample is a study of T cell repertoires in cytomegalovirus infection. Study-level background: Public TCR beta signatures marked donors with CMV infection and the matching HLA.

Overall study results and limits: Carriers of CMV and the relevant HLA type were discriminated by public TCR beta frequency. Dominant in the ex vivo response were TCR beta clonotypes restricted by HLA-C and specific for CMV.

The source material was CD8+ T cells from PBMCs. V and J are TRBV6-1 and TRBJ2-2, with TRBD1 as a possible D gene (6 bases). The sequence came from a human donor in good health (CMV status not recorded). Some clones in this sample may be carry-over from other donors' samples. The CDR3 coding sequence is TGTGCCAGCAGGGCGTACAGGGCCAACACCGGGGAGCTGTTTTTT. This codes for CASRAYRANTGELFF.